Presented here are 9 T cell receptor beta chains from one specimen sequenced in a study of graft-versus-host responses after intestinal transplantation. For these TCRs, the target antigens are not known. The method was immunoSEQ multiplex PCR; TCRdb's version includes in-frame clones alone and lacks a portion of them. The sample holds about 120,000 clones, 90% to 95% seen once. Sequenced material: unstimulated CD8+ T cells sorted from spleen or lymph node cells, taken before intestinal transplant. The receptors stem from a human donor who received an intestinal transplant.

This clone was seen once. The chain combines TRBV5-4 with TRBJ2-5; 9 bases fit TRBD2. The CDR3 length is 16 residues. With V trimmed by 0 bases and J by 4 bases, 7 bases remained unmatched. Germline assignment: CDR1 SGHNT and CDR2 YYREEE (reference sequence). The CDR3 protein is CASSLVLAGVGETQYF. Here the CDR3 DNA reads TGTGCCAGCAGCTTGGTACTAGCGGGCGTGGGAGAGACCCAGTACTTC. Filled out from reference TRBV5-4 and TRBJ2-5, the complete variable domain reads ETGVTQSPTHLIKTRGQQVTLRCSSQSGHNTVSWYQQALGQGPQFIFQYYREEENGRGNFPPRFSGLQFPNYSSELNVNALELDDSALYLCASSLVLAGVGETQYFGPGTRLLVL.

The chain couples TRBV9 to TRBJ1-6; D unresolved. This CDR3 has 14 residues. The germline V gene has CDR1 SGDLS and CDR2 YYNGEE. Trimming removed 3 bases at V and 5 bases at J, with 9 bases between. The CDR3: CASSAAGDNSPLHF. DNA of the CDR3: TGTGCCAGCAGCGCGGCGGGAGATAATTCACCCCTCCACTTT. The variable domain in full, completed from reference TRBV9 and TRBJ1-6, reads DSGVTQTPKHLITATGQRVTLRCSPRSGDLSVYWYQQSLDQGLQFLIQYYNGEERAKGNILERFSAQQFPDLHSELNLSSLELGDSALYFCASSAAGDNSPLHFGNGTRLTVT.

The J gene is TRBJ1-5, the V gene TRBV5-1; D unclear. Between the trimmed V and J ends, which lost 0 bases and 3 bases, there was a span of 4 bases. Germline assignment: CDR1 SGHRS and CDR2 YFSETQ. The CDR3 loop spans 13 amino acids. The CDR3 here is CASSLGDNQPQHF. The CDR3, as DNA: TGCGCCAGCAGCTTGGGGGACAATCAGCCCCAGCATTTT. Based on the CDR3 plus reference TRBV5-1 and TRBJ1-5, the full variable domain is KAGVTQTPRYLIKTRGQQVTLSCSPISGHRSVSWYQQTPGQGLQFLFEYFSETQRNKGNFPGRFSGRQFSNSRSEMNVSTLELGDSALYLCASSLGDNQPQHFGDGTRLSIL.

This chain joins TRBV27 and TRBJ2-1, with 11 bases aligning to TRBD1. The trim removed 5 bases at V and 7 bases at J, leaving 4 bases unmatched. There are 14 residues in the CDR3. The germline V gene has CDR1 MNHEY and CDR2 SMNVEV (reference sequence). In DNA form, the CDR3 reads TGTGCCAGCAGTGCCGGGACAGGGGGGAATGAGCAGTTCTTC. This sequence encodes CASSAGTGGNEQFF.

This chain uses TRBV27 with TRBJ2-7; 8 nucleotides agree with TRBD1. The germline V gene encodes CDR1 MNHEY and CDR2 SMNVEV (reference sequence). V shed 10 bases and J 4 bases; nucleotides not matched to a gene: 6. The CDR3 has 12 amino acids. The CDR3 here is CATGTGVYEQYF. The CDR3 DNA is TGTGCCACCGGGACAGGAGTGTACGAGCAGTACTTC.

The CDR3 region has the DNA TGTGCCAGCAGCTTAGCCCTTCATCCGGGACAGACAGCCTACGAGCAGTACTTC. Translating it yields CASSLALHPGQTAYEQYF. The J gene is TRBJ2-7, the V gene TRBV11-2; 7 bases map to TRBD1. Germline assignment: CDR1 SGHAT and CDR2 FQNNGV. With V trimmed by 1 base and J by 2 bases, 14 bases remained unmatched. The CDR3 extends over 18 amino acids.

The CDR3 nucleotides read TGCGCCAGCAGCTTAAGGGAGGGTAACCAAGGCTACACCTTC. Its translation is CASSLREGNQGYTF. V and J are TRBV5-1 and TRBJ1-2; D uncertain. V was shortened by 2 bases and J by 8 bases, with 16 bases between the two germline ends. This CDR3 comprises 14 residues. Germline V gives CDR1 SGHRS, CDR2 YFSETQ.

This chain uses TRBV13 with TRBJ1-2, with D maybe TRBD1 (5 bases). V was cut by 3 bases and J by 6 bases, with 11 bases left in between. The germline V gene encodes CDR1 PRHDT and CDR2 FYEKMQ (reference sequence). The CDR3 extends over 13 amino acids. The CDR3 DNA reads TGTGCCAGCAGCTTGGAGGGGCGTAATGGCTACACCTTC. It encodes CASSLEGRNGYTF.

V is TRBV27 and J is TRBJ2-7, with TRBD2 matching over 9 bases. J gave up 2 bases and V 3 bases, and 11 bases lay outside the gene matches. CDR1 is MNHEY, CDR2 SMNVEV, per germline (reference sequence). This CDR3 spans 17 amino acids. The CDR3 region is CASSFGRASGRPYEQYF. The CDR3 region has the DNA TGTGCCAGCAGTTTCGGCAGGGCCAGCGGGAGGCCCTACGAGCAGTACTTC.